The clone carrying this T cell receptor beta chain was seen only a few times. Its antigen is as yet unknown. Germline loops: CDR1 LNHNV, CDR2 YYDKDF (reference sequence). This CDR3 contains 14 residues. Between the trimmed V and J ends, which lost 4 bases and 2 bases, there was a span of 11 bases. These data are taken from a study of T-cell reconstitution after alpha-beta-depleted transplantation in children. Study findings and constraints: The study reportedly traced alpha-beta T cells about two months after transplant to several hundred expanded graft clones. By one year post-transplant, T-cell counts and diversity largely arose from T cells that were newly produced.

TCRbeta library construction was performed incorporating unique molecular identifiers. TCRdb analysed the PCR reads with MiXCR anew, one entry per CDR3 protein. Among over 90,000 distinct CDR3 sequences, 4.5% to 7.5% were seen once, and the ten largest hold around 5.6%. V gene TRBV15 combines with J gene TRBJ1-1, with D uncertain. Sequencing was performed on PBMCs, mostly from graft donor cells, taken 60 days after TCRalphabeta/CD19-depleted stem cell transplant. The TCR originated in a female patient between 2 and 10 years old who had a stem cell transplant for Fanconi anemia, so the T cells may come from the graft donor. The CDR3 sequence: CATSTRRVNTEAFF. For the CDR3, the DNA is TGTGCCACCAGCACCCGAAGGGTAAACACTGAAGCTTTCTTT. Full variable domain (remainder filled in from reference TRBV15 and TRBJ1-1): DAMVIQNPRYQVTQFGKPVTLSCSQTLNHNVMYWYQQKSSQAPKLLFHYYDKDFNNEADTPDNFQSRRPNTSFCFLDIRSPGLGDTAMYLCATSTRRVNTEAFFGQGTRLTVV.